Below are 10 T cell receptor beta chains sequenced from a single sample in a study of beta chain features in type 1 diabetes. The whole isolated RNA underwent reverse transcription, so sequencing captured expressed TCRB transcripts. Assay used: immunoSEQ multiplex PCR; TCRdb lists only in-frame clones, some missing. The top ten hold around 0.45% of the sample, which has 300,000 to 400,000 clones, 7.5% to 9% seen once. Sequencing was carried out using central memory CD4+ T cells from blood. These receptors all stem from a woman between 18 and 29 years old in good health.

There are a few counts of this clone. This chain uses TRBV27 with TRBJ1-1; 7 bases align to TRBD1. The CDR3 extends over 13 amino acids. Trimming at V came to 6 bases and at J to 7 bases, leaving 8 bases not matched to a gene. The germline V gene has CDR1 MNHEY and CDR2 SMNVEV (reference sequence). The CDR3 DNA is TGTGCCAGCAGAAGGGACAGAGCCGGTGAAGCTTTCTTT. Amino acid sequence: CASRRDRAGEAFF.

This clone was counted only a few times. The chain has TRBV27 and TRBJ2-1; D unresolved. The V and J ends lost 7 bases and 0 bases respectively, with 7 bases between them. The CDR3 consists of 13 residues. Germline CDR1 and CDR2: MNHEY and SMNVEV (reference sequence). Here the CDR3 DNA reads TGTGCCAGCATGACACTCTCCTACAATGAGCAGTTCTTC. Translated: CASMTLSYNEQFF.

The chain is built from TRBV7-2 and TRBJ2-3; no reliable D call. This CDR3 has 15 amino acids. Germline values: CDR1 SGHTA, CDR2 FQGNSA. V gave up 2 bases and J gave up 0 bases, with 9 bases separating them. The CDR3 DNA reads as TGTGCCAGCAGCTTATCGTACACTAGCACAGATACGCAGTATTTT. Its translation: CASSLSYTSTDTQYF.

The genes are TRBV10-2 and TRBJ2-5; 8 bases are a match to TRBD1. Germline trimming cut 8 bases from V and 1 base from J; bases unmatched to any gene: 9. Germline CDR1 WSHSY, CDR2 SAAADI. The length of the CDR3 is 15 residues. In DNA form, the CDR3 reads TGCGCCAGCCGGGCCGCTGGGACAGGCCAAGAGACCCAGTACTTC. This codes for CASRAAGTGQETQYF.

This clone showed up just once. The rearrangement links TRBV6-5 to TRBJ1-1; 10 nucleotides agree with TRBD1. The V and J ends lost 5 bases and 10 bases, in that order; junction bases with no gene match: 10. The length of the CDR3 is 14 residues. CDR1 is MNHEY, CDR2 SVGAGI, per germline. CDR3 protein: CASSLRGTGVGAFF. DNA for the CDR3: TGTGCCAGCAGTCTGAGGGGGACAGGGGTAGGAGCTTTCTTT.

This rearrangement joins TRBV6-6 to TRBJ2-7; the D gene is possibly TRBD2 (5 bases). The CDR3 is 15 residues long. V was clipped by 1 base and J by 2 bases, with 12 bases between them. The V gene's germline CDR1 is MNHNY and CDR2 SVGAGI (reference sequence). As DNA, the CDR3 is TGTGCCAGCAGTTACTTGGACTCCCAACCCTACGAGCAGTACTTC. Protein: CASSYLDSQPYEQYF.

This clone turned up a few times. Different DNA sequences within this sample yield the same CDR3. This chain uses TRBV2 with TRBJ2-1, with TRBD2 matching 11 bases. The CDR3 covers 13 residues. The ends lost 9 bases at V and 5 bases at J; junction bases unmatched: 3. Per germline, CDR1 SNHLY and CDR2 FYNNEI. CDR3 loop: CASRLAGNNEQFF. As DNA, the CDR3 is TGTGCCAGTAGACTAGCGGGGAACAATGAGCAGTTCTTC.

At least ten counts were recorded for this clone. The chain recombines TRBV28 with TRBJ2-3; D is ambiguous. V was trimmed by 7 bases and J by 2 bases, leaving 13 bases between them. Germline V gene data show CDR1 as MDHEN and CDR2 as SYDVKM. The length of the CDR3 is 14 residues. Here the CDR3 DNA reads TGTGCCAGCACCCAGAGGTTCCTCACAGATACGCAGTATTTT. Protein product: CASTQRFLTDTQYF.

This clone was recorded a few times. The V call is TRBV6-1, the J call TRBJ2-7, with TRBD2 identical over 8 bases. V dropped 2 bases and J dropped 0; count of bases not matched to a gene: 9. The CDR3 sequence is 17 residues long. The germline CDR1 and CDR2 sequences are MNHNS and SASEGT. This chain's CDR3 is CASSERVSGGVSYEQYF. The DNA of the CDR3 is TGTGCCAGCAGTGAAAGGGTTTCGGGAGGGGTCTCCTACGAGCAGTACTTC.

This clone was picked up a small number of times. The chain combines TRBV19 with TRBJ2-2; 7 positions agree with TRBD2. Germline loops: CDR1 LNHDA, CDR2 SQIVND (reference sequence). The junction had 2 bases not matched to a gene; V was cut back by 8 bases and J by 2 bases. This CDR3 has 13 residues. CDR3 in amino acids: CASWTRNTGELFF. CDR3 DNA sequence: TGTGCCAGTTGGACTAGAAACACCGGGGAGCTGTTTTTT.